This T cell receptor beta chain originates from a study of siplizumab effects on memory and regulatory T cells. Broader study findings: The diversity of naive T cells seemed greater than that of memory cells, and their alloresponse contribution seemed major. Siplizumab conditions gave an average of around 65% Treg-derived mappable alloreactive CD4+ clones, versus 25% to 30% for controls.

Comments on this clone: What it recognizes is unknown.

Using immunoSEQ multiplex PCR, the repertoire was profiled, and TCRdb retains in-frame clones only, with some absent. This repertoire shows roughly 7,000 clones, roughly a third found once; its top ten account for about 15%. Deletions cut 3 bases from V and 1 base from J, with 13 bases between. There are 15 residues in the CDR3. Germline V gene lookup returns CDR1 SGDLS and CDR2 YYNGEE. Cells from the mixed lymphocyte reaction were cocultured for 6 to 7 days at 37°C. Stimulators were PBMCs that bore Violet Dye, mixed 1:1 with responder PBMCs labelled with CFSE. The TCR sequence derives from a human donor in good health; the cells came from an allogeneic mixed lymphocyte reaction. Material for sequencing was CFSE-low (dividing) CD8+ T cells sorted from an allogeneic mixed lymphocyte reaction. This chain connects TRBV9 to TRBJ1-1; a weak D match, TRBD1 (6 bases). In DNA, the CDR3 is TGTGCCAGCAGCGCCCAGGACAGCTCGAACACTGAAGCTTTCTTT. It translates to CASSAQDSSNTEAFF.